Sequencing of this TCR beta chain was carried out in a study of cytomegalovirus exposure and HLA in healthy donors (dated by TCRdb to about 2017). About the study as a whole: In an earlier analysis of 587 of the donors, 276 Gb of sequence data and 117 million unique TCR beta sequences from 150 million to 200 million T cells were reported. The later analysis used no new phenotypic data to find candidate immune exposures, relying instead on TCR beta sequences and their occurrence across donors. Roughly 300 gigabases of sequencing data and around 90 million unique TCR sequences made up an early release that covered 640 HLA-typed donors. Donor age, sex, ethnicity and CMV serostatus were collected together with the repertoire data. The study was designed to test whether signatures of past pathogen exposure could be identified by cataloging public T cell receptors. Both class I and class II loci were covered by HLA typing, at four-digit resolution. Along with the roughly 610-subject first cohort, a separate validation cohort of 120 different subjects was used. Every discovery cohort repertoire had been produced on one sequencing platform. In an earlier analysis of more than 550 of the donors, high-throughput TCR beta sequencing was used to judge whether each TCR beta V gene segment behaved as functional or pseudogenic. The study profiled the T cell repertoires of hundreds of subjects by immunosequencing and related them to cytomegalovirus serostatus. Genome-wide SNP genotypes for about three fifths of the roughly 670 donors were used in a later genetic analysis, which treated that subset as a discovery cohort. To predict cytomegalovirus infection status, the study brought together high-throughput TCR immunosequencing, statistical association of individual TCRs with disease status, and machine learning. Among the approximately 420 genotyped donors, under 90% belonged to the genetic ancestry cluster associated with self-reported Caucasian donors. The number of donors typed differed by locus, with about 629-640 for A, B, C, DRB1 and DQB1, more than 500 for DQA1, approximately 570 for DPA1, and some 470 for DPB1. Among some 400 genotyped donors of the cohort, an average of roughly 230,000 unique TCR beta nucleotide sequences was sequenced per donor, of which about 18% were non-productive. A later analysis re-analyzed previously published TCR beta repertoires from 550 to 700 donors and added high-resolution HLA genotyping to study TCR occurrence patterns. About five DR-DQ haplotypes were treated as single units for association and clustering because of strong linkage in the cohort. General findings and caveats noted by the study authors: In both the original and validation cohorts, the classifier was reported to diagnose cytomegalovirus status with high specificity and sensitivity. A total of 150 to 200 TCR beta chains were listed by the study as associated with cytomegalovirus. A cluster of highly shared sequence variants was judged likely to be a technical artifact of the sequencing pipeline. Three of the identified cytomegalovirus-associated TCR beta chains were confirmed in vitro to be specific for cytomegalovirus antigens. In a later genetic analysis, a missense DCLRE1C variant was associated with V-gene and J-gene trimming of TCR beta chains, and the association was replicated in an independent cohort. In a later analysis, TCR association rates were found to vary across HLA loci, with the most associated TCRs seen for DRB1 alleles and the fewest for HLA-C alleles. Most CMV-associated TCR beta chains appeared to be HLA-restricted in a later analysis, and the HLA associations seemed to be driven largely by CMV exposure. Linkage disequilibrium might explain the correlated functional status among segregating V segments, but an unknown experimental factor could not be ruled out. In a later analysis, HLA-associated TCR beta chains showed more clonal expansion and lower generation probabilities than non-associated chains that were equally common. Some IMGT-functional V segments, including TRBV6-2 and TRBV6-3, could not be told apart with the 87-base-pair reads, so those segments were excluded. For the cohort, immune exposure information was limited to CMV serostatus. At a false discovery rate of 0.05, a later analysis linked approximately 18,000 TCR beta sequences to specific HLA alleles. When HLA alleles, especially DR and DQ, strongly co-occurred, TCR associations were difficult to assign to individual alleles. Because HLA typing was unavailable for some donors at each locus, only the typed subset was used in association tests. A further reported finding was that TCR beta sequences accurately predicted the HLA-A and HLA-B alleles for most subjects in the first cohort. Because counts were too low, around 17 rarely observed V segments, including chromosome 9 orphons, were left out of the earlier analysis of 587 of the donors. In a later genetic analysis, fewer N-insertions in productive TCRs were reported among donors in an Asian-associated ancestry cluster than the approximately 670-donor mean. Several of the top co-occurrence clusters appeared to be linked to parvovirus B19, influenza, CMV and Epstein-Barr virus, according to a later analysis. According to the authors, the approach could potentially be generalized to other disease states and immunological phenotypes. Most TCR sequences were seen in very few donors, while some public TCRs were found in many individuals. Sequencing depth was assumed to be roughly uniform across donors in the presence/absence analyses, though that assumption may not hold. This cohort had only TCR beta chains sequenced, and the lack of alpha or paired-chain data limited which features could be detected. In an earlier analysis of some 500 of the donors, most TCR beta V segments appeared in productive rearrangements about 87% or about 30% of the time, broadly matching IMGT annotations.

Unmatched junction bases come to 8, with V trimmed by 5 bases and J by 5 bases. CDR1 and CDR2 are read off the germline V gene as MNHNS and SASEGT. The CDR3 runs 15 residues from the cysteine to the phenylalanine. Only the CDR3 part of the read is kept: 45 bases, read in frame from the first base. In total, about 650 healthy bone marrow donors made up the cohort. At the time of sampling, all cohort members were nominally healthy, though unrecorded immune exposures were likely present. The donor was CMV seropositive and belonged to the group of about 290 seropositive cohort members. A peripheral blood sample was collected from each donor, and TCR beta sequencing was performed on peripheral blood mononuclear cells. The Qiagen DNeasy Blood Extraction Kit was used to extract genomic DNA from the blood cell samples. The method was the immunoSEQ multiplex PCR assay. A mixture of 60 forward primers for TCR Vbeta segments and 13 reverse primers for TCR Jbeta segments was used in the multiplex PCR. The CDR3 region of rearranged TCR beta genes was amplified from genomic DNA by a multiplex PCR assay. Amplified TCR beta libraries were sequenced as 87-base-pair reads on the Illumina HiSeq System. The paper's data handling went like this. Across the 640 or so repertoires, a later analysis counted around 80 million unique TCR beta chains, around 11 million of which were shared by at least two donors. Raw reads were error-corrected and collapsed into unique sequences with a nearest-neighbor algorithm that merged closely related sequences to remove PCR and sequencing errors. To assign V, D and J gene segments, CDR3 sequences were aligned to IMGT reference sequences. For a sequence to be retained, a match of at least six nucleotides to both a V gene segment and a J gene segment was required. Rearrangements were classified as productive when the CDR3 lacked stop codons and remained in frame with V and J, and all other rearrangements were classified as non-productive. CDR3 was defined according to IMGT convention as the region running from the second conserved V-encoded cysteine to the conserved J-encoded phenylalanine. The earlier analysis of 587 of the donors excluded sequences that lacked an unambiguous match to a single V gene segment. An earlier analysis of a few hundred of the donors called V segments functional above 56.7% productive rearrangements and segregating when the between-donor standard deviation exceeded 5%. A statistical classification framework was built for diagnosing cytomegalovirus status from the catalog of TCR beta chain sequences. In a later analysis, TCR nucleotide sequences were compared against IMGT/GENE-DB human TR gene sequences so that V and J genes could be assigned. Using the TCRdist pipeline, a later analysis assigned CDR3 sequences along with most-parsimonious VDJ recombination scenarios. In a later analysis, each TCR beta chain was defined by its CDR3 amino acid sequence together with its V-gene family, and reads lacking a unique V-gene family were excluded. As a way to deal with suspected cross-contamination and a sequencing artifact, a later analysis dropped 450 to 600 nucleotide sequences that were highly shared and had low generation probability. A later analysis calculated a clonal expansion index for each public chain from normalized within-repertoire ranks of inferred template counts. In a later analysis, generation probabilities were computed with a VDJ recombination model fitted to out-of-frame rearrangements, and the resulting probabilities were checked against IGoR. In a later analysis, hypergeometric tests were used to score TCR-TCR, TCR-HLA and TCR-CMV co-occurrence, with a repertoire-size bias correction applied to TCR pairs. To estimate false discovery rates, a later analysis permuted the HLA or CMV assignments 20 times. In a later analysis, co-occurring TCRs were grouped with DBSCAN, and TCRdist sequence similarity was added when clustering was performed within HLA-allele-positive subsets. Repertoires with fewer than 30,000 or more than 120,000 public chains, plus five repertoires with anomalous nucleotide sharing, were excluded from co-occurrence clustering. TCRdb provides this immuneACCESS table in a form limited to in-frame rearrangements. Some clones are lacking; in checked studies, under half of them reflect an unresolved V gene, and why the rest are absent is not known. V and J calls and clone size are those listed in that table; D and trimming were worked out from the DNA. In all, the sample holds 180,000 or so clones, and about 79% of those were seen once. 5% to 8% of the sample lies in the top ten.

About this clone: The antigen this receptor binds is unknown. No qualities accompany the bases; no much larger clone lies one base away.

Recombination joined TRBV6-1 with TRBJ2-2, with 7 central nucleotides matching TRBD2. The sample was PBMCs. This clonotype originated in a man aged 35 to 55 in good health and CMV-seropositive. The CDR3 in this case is CASSTGLMVTGELFF. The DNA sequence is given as TGTGCCAGCAGTACGGGACTAATGGTTACCGGGGAGCTGTTTTTT.